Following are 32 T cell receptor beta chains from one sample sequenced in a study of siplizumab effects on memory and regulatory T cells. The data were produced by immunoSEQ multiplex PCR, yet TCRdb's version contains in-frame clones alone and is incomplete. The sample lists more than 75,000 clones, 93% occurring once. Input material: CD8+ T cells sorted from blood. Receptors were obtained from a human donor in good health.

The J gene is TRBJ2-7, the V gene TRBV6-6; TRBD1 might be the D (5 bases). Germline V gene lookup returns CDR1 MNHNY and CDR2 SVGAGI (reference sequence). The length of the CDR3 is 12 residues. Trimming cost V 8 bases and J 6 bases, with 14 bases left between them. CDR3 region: CASGSQDLEQYF. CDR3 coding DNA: TGTGCCAGCGGATCACAGGATCTCGAGCAGTACTTC.

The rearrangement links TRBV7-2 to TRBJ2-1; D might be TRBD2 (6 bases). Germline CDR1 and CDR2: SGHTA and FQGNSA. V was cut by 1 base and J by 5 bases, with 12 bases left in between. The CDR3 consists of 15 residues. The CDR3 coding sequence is TGTGCCAGCAGCTTAGAGTTACTAGCAGACAATGAGCAGTTCTTC. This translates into CASSLELLADNEQFF.

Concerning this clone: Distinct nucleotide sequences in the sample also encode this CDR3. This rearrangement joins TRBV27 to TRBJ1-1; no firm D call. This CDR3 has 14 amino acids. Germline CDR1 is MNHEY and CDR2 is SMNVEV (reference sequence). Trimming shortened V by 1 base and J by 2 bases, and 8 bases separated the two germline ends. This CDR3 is CASSLYPRNTEAFF. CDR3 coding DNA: TGTGCCAGCAGTTTATATCCCAGAAACACTGAAGCTTTCTTT.

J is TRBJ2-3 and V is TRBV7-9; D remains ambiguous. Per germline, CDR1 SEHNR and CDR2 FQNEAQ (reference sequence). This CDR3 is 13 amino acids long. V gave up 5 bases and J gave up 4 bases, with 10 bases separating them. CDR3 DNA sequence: TGTGCCAGCAGCAAGGCAGCATCAGATACGCAGTATTTT. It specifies CASSKAASDTQYF. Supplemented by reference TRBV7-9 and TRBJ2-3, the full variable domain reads DTGVSQNPRHKITKRGQNVTFRCDPISEHNRLYWYRQTLGQGPEFLTYFQNEAQLEKSRLLSDRFSAERPKGSFSTLEIQRTEQGDSAMYLCASSKAASDTQYFGPGTRLTVL.

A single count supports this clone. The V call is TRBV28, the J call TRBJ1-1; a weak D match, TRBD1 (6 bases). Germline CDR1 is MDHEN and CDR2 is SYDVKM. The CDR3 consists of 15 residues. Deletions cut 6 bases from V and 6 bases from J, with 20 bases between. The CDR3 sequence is CASSRVSGAEAEAFF. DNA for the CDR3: TGTGCCAGCAGCCGAGTGTCGGGGGCGGAGGCTGAAGCTTTCTTT. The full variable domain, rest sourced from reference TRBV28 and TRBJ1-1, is DVKVTQSSRYLVKRTGEKVFLECVQDMDHENMFWYRQDPGLGLRLIYFSYDVKMKEKGDIPEGYSVSREKKERFSLILESASTNQTSMYLCASSRVSGAEAEAFFGQGTRLTVV.

CDR3 loop: CAWTGPGGSQPQHF. The CDR3 region has the DNA TGTGCCTGGACGGGACCCGGGGGGAGTCAGCCCCAGCATTTT. The V call is TRBV30, the J call TRBJ1-5; maybe TRBD1 (5 bases). V lost 4 bases to trimming and J lost 6 bases, with 16 bases between them. The CDR3 has 14 residues. Per the germline V gene, CDR1 is GTSNPN and CDR2 is SVGIG (reference sequence).

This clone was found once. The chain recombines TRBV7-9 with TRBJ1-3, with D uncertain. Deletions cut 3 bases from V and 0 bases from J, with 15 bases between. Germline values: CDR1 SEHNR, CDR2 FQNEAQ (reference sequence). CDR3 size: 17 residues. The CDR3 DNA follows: TGTGCCAGCAGCTTTATGACGCGGGCGTCCTCTGGAAACACCATATATTTT. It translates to CASSFMTRASSGNTIYF.

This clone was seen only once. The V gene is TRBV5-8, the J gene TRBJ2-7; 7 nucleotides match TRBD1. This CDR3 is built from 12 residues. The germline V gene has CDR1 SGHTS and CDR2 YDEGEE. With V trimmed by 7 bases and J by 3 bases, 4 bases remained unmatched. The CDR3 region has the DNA TGTGCCAGCGAAAGGACAGGCTACGAGCAGTACTTC. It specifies CASERTGYEQYF.

CDR3 region: CASSGSGNTEAFF. DNA for the CDR3: TGTGCCAGCAGTGGTTCGGGGAACACTGAAGCTTTCTTT. J is TRBJ1-1 and V is TRBV25-1, with no clear D. The germline V gene encodes CDR1 MGHDK and CDR2 SYGVNS. V shed 4 bases and J shed 1 base, with 7 bases lying between them. The CDR3 contains 13 residues.

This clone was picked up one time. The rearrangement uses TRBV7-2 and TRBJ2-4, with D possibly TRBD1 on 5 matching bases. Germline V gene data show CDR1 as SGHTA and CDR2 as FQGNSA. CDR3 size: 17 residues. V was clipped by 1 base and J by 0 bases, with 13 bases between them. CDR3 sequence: CASSLEATAIAKNIQYF. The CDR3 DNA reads TGTGCCAGCAGCTTAGAGGCGACAGCGATAGCCAAAAACATTCAGTACTTC.

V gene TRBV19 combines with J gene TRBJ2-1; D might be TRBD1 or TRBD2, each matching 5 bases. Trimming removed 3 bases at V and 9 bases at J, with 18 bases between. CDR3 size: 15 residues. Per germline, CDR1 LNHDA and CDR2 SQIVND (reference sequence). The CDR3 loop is CASSIRASPNVEQFF. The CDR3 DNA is TGTGCCAGTAGTATCAGGGCTAGCCCCAATGTTGAGCAGTTCTTC.

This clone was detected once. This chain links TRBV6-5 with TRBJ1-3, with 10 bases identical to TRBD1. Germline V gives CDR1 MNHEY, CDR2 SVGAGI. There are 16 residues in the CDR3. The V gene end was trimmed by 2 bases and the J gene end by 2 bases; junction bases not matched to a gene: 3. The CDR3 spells CASSYDRGQAGNTIYF. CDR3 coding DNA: TGTGCCAGCAGTTACGACAGGGGGCAAGCTGGAAACACCATATATTTT.

CDR3 sequence: CASRDTGSRAFF. CDR3 coding DNA: TGTGCCAGCAGGGATACAGGGAGTCGGGCTTTCTTT. The chain has TRBV6-1 and TRBJ1-1, with D perhaps matching TRBD1 (6 bases). Germline CDR1 MNHNS, CDR2 SASEGT. V was clipped by 6 bases and J by 11 bases, with 16 bases between them. This CDR3 region has 12 residues.

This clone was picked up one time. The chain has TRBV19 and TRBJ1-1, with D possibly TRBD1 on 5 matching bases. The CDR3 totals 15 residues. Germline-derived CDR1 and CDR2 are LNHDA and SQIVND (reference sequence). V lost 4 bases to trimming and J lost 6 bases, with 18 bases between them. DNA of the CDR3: TGTGCCAGTAGTACCGGGACGGCGGGCGCTCCTGAAGCTTTCTTT. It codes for CASSTGTAGAPEAFF. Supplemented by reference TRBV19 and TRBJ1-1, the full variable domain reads DGGITQSPKYLFRKEGQNVTLSCEQNLNHDAMYWYRQDPGQGLRLIYYSQIVNDFQKGDIAEGYSVSREKKESFPLTVTSAQKNPTAFYLCASSTGTAGAPEAFFGQGTRLTVV.

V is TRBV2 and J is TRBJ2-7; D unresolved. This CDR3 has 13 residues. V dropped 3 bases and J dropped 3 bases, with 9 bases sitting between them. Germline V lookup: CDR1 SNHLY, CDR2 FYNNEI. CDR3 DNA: TGTGCCAGCAGTGATGGCCCCAGCTACGAGCAGTACTTC. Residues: CASSDGPSYEQYF.

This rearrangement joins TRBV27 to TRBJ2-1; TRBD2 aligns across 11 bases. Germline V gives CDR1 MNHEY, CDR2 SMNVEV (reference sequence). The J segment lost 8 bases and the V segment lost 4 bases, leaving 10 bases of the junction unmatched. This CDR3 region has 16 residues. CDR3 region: CASSSLAGGPRYEQFF. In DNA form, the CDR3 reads TGTGCCAGCAGTTCCTTAGCGGGAGGGCCTCGTTATGAGCAGTTCTTC.

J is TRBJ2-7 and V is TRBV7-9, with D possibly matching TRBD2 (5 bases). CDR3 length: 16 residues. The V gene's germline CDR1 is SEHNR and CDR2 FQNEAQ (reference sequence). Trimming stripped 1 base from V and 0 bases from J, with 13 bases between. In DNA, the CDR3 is TGTGCCAGCAGCTTAGTCGGAGGTCAAAGCTCCTACGAGCAGTACTTC. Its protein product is CASSLVGGQSSYEQYF. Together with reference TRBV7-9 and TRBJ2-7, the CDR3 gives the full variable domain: DTGVSQNPRHKITKRGQNVTFRCDPISEHNRLYWYRQTLGQGPEFLTYFQNEAQLEKSRLLSDRFSAERPKGSFSTLEIQRTEQGDSAMYLCASSLVGGQSSYEQYFGPGTRLTVT.

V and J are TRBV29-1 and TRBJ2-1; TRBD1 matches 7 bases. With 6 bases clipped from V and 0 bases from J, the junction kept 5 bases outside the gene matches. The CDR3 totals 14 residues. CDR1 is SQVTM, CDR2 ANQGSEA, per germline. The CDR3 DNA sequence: TGCAGCGTCGAAACAGGGGCCTCCTACAATGAGCAGTTCTTC. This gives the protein CSVETGASYNEQFF.

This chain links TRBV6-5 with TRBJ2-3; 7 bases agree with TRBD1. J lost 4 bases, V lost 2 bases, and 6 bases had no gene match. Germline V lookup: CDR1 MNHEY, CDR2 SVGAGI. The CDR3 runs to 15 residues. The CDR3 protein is CASSYNRQGPDTQYF. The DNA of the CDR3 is TGTGCCAGCAGTTACAATAGACAGGGCCCAGATACGCAGTATTTT.

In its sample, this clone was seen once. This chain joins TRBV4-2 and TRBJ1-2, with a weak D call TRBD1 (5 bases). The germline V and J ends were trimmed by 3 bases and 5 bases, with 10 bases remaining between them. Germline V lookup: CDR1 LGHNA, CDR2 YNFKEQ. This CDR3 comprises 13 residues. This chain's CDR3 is CASSQAQAYGYTF. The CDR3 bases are TGTGCCAGCAGCCAGGCACAGGCATATGGCTACACCTTC.

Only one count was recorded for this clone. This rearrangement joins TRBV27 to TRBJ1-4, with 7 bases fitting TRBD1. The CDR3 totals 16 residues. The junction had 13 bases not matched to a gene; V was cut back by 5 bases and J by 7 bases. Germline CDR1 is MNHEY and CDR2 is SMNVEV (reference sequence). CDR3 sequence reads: CASSARQGRMGEKLFF. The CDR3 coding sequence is TGTGCCAGCAGTGCCAGACAGGGAAGGATGGGTGAAAAACTGTTTTTT.

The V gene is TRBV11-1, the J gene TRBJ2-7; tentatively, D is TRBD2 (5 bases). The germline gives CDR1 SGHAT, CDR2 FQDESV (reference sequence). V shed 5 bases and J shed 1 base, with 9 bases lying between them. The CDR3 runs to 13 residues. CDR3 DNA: TGTGCCAGCAGCGGTAGGACTTCCTACGAGCAGTACTTC. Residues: CASSGRTSYEQYF.

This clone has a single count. The CDR3 reads CASSEVIAGGPGTDTQYF. CDR3 bases: TGTGCCAGCAGTGAAGTAATAGCGGGGGGGCCCGGCACAGATACGCAGTATTTT. The chain joins TRBV6-1 to TRBJ2-3; 11 positions match TRBD2. CDR1 and CDR2 from the germline V gene are MNHNS and SASEGT. The CDR3 sequence is 18 residues long. Germline trimming cut 1 base from V and 1 base from J; bases unmatched to any gene: 7.

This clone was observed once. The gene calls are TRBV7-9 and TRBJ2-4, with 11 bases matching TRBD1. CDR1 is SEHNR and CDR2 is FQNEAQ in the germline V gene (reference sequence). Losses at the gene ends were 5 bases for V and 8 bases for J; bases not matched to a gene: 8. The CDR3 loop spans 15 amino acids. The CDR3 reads CASSPGQGANYIQYF. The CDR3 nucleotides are TGTGCCAGCAGCCCTGGACAGGGGGCGAATTACATTCAGTACTTC.

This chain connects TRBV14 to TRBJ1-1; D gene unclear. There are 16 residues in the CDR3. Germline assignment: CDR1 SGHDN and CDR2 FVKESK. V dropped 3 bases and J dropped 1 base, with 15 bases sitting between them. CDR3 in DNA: TGTGCCAGCAGCCAGGTAACCGACGGAACGAACACTGAAGCTTTCTTT. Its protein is CASSQVTDGTNTEAFF.

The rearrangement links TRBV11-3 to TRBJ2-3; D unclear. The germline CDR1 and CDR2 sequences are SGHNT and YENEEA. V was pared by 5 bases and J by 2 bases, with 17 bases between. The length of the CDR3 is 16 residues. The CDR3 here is CASSPFGQRYTDTQYF. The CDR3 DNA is TGTGCCAGCAGCCCTTTCGGGCAAAGATACACAGATACGCAGTATTTT.

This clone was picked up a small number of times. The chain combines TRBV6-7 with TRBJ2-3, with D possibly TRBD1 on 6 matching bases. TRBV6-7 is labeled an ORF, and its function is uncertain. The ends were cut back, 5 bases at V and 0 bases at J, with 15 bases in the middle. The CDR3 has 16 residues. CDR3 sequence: CASSKRGGSSTDTQYF. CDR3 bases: TGTGCCAGCAGTAAACGAGGGGGTTCTAGCACAGATACGCAGTATTTT.

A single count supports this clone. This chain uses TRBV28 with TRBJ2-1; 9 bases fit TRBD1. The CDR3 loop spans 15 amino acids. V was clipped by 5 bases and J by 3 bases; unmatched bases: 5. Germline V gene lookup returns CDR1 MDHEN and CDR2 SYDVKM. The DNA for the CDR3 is TGTGCCAGCAGTCGGGGACAGGGACTCTACAATGAGCAGTTCTTC. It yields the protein CASSRGQGLYNEQFF. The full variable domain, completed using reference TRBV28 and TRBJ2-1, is DVKVTQSSRYLVKRTGEKVFLECVQDMDHENMFWYRQDPGLGLRLIYFSYDVKMKEKGDIPEGYSVSREKKERFSLILESASTNQTSMYLCASSRGQGLYNEQFFGPGTRLTVL.

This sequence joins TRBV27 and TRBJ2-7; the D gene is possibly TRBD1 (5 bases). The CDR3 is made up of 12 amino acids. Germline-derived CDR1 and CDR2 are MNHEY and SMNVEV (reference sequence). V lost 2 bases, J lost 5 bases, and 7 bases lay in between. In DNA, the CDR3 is TGTGCCAGCAGTTTAAGGGGCCACGAGCAGTACTTC. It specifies CASSLRGHEQYF.

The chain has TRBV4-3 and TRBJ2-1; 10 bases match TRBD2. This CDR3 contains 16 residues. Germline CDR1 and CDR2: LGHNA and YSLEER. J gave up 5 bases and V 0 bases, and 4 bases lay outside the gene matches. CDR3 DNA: TGCGCCAGCAGCCAAGATTCCAGCGGGGGGGACAATGAGCAGTTCTTC. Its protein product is CASSQDSSGGDNEQFF.

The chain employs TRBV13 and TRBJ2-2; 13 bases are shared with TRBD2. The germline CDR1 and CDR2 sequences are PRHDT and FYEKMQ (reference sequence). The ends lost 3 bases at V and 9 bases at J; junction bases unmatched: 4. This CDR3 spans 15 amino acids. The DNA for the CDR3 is TGTGCCAGCAGCTTGGCGACTAGCGGGAGGTGGGAGCTGTTTTTT. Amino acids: CASSLATSGRWELFF.

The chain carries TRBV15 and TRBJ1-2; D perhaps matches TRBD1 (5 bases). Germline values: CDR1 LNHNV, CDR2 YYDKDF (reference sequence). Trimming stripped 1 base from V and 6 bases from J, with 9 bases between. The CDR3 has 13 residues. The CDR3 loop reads CATSRAGRNGYTF. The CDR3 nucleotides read TGTGCCACCAGCAGAGCAGGGCGGAATGGCTACACCTTC.